The 27 T cell receptor beta chains below all came from one sample that was sequenced in a study of blood T cell repertoires in COVID-19. The assay was immunoSEQ multiplex PCR, and TCRdb's table has in-frame clones only and misses some. The data hold roughly 15,000 clones, with about 80% observed a single time. The sample comprised peripheral blood. The receptors derive from a woman between 55 and 75 years old with acute or convalescent COVID-19.

J is TRBJ1-5 and V is TRBV5-1; TRBD1 matches at 9 bases. Germline loops: CDR1 SGHRS, CDR2 YFSETQ. CDR3 size: 14 residues. The ends lost 4 bases at V and 4 bases at J; junction bases unmatched: 3. Here the CDR3 reads CASSGGQGNQPQHF. In DNA form, the CDR3 reads TGCGCCAGCAGCGGTGGACAGGGGAATCAGCCCCAGCATTTT.

A few counts support this clone. This chain joins TRBV1 and TRBJ1-1. TRBV1 is assigned pseudogene status. This CDR3 has 12 amino acids. For the CDR3, the DNA is TGCACCAGCAGCCCGACCTCGGGAGGAGCTTTCTTT. Its protein is CTSSPTSGGAFF.

The genes are TRBV5-6 and TRBJ1-3; D is unclear. The V end was cut by 2 bases, the J end by 0 bases, with 6 bases between. This CDR3 is 14 amino acids long. From germline, CDR1 is SGHDT and CDR2 YYEEEE. The DNA for the CDR3 is TGTGCCAGCAGCTTTCTACCCTCTGGAAACACCATATATTTT. Translation gives CASSFLPSGNTIYF. The entire variable domain, with the rest obtained from reference TRBV5-6 and TRBJ1-3, is as follows: DAGVTQSPTHLIKTRGQQVTLRCSPKSGHDTVSWYQQALGQGPQFIFQYYEEEERQRGNFPDRFSGHQFPNYSSELNVNALLLGDSALYLCASSFLPSGNTIYFGEGSWLTVV.

J is TRBJ2-7 and V is TRBV19; TRBD1 is a possible D gene (6 bases). The CDR3 consists of 11 residues. CDR1 and CDR2 (germline): LNHDA, SQIVND (reference sequence). V lost 11 bases and J 4 bases, leaving 12 bases between the germline ends. The CDR3 sequence: CASSDRYEQYF. The CDR3 nucleotides are TGTGCCTCCTCAGACAGGTACGAGCAGTACTTC.

The count of this clone is one. The chain's CDR3 is CASSYGQGENYGYTF. CDR3 coding DNA: TGTGCCAGCAGTTACGGGCAGGGGGAGAACTATGGCTACACCTTC. The rearrangement links TRBV6-5 to TRBJ1-2; 7 nucleotides match TRBD1. The CDR3 loop spans 15 amino acids. J gave up 2 bases and V 2 bases, and 5 bases lay outside the gene matches. Germline values: CDR1 MNHEY, CDR2 SVGAGI.

This clone is labeled hyperexpanded. The chain links TRBV4-3 to TRBJ1-1; 8 bases map to TRBD1. The CDR3 runs to 18 residues. Germline V gene lookup returns CDR1 LGHNA and CDR2 YSLEER. The J segment lost 3 bases and the V segment lost 4 bases, leaving 16 bases of the junction unmatched. The CDR3: CASSLFTGGAEEDTEAFF. CDR3 nucleotide sequence: TGCGCCAGCAGCCTATTCACAGGGGGGGCGGAGGAGGACACTGAAGCTTTCTTT.

The sample holds a few counts of this clone. The chain joins TRBV28 to TRBJ1-2, with D perhaps TRBD1 (5 bases). The V gene lost 7 bases and the J gene lost 4 bases, with 10 bases spanning the gap. Per germline, CDR1 MDHEN and CDR2 SYDVKM. There are 12 residues in the CDR3. The CDR3 loop is CASTPTAYGYTF. The CDR3 DNA sequence: TGTGCCAGCACTCCGACAGCCTATGGCTACACCTTC.

This clone has just a few counts. V and J are TRBV3-1 (or the pseudogene TRBV3-2) and TRBJ2-7; 8 nucleotides agree with TRBD1. With V trimmed by 6 bases and J by 0 bases, 10 bases remained unmatched. Germline V gene sequence: CDR1 LGHDT, CDR2 YNNKEL (reference sequence). The CDR3 loop spans 16 amino acids. CDR3: CASRPSGQVNSYEQYF. CDR3 nucleotide sequence: TGTGCCAGCAGACCTTCGGGACAGGTAAACTCCTACGAGCAGTACTTC.

The chain joins TRBV2 to TRBJ2-4, with TRBD1 matching 9 bases. Losses at the gene ends were 0 bases for V and 3 bases for J; bases not matched to a gene: 18. CDR3 size: 21 residues. The germline gives CDR1 SNHLY, CDR2 FYNNEI. The CDR3 DNA follows: TGTGCCAGCAGTGAAGCGGGTTTCTGGACAGGGGTGTTTCTAGGCAAAAACATTCAGTACTTC. This encodes CASSEAGFWTGVFLGKNIQYF.

This clone showed up just once. The gene calls are TRBV2 and TRBJ2-5, with TRBD2 matching over 13 bases. There are 15 residues in the CDR3. Germline lookup yields CDR1 SNHLY and CDR2 FYNNEI. Trimming at V came to 6 bases and at J to 5 bases, leaving 6 bases not matched to a gene. The CDR3 loop is CASSPRTSGGETQYF. The CDR3 DNA reads as TGTGCCAGCAGCCCTCGGACTAGCGGGGGCGAGACCCAGTACTTC.

The rearrangement joins TRBV28 to TRBJ2-7; TRBD1 might be the D (6 bases). V was clipped by 6 bases and J by 3 bases, with 15 bases between them. This CDR3 has 14 amino acids. Germline CDR1 reads MDHEN; CDR2 reads SYDVKM. The CDR3 spells CASSEGQLVYEQYF. The DNA for the CDR3 is TGTGCCAGCAGCGAAGGACAGTTAGTCTACGAGCAGTACTTC.

In this sample, this clone turned up a few times. The CDR3 DNA is TGTGCCAGCAGCCCGAGTGGGCTCCCATATACGGCTGGCTACACCTTC. Its protein product is CASSPSGLPYTAGYTF. The rearrangement uses TRBV7-6 and TRBJ1-2, with D uncertain. Germline V CDR1 and CDR2: SGHVS, FNYEAQ. V was pared by 5 bases and J by 7 bases, with 23 bases between. The CDR3 runs 16 residues.

The chain recombines TRBV7-2 with TRBJ1-2, with 8 nucleotides matching TRBD1. Germline-derived CDR1 and CDR2 are SGHTA and FQGNSA. The length of the CDR3 is 17 residues. Unmatched junction bases numbered 10, after V lost 0 bases and J lost 4 bases. The CDR3 sequence: CASSLANRQGRAYGYTF. DNA for the CDR3: TGTGCCAGCAGCTTAGCGAACCGACAGGGGAGGGCCTATGGCTACACCTTC.

The chain joins TRBV5-1 to TRBJ1-1; D is ambiguous. Trimming took off 2 bases at V and 5 bases at J, with 13 bases between the two ends. This CDR3 is 14 amino acids long. Germline values: CDR1 SGHRS, CDR2 YFSETQ. CDR3: CASSFVGGSTEAFF. The DNA of the CDR3 is TGCGCCAGCAGCTTCGTGGGAGGGAGTACTGAAGCTTTCTTT.

The chain combines TRBV7-8 with TRBJ2-7, with TRBD1 as a possible D gene (5 bases). The length of the CDR3 is 12 residues. Trimming removed 4 bases at V and 2 bases at J, with 6 bases between. Per germline, CDR1 SGHVS and CDR2 FQNEAQ. The CDR3 protein is CASSSTAYEQYF. The CDR3 DNA reads as TGTGCCAGCAGCTCGACAGCCTACGAGCAGTACTTC.

The J gene is TRBJ1-1, the V gene TRBV2, with D tentatively TRBD1 (5 bases). V gave up 11 bases and J gave up 5 bases, with 24 bases separating them. Germline CDR1 reads SNHLY; CDR2 reads FYNNEI. The CDR3 covers 15 residues. CDR3: CAYTLGLQGGTEAFF. The CDR3, as DNA: TGTGCCTACACCTTAGGCCTCCAGGGAGGAACTGAAGCTTTCTTT.

The rearrangement joins TRBV27 to TRBJ1-1; D possibly corresponds to TRBD1 (6 bases). The germline CDR1 and CDR2 sequences are MNHEY and SMNVEV (reference sequence). This CDR3 spans 13 amino acids. With 0 bases removed from V and 9 bases from J, the gap between germline ends came to 11 bases. DNA for the CDR3: TGTGCCAGCAGTTTATCGCAAGGGGGAAAAGCTTTCTTT. It translates to CASSLSQGGKAFF.

The V gene is TRBV7-6, the J gene TRBJ2-4; weak D call: TRBD1 (5 bases). This CDR3 contains 18 residues. Germline V CDR1 and CDR2: SGHVS, FNYEAQ. Trimming stripped 2 bases from V and 0 bases from J, with 17 bases between. The CDR3 here is CASSLQAPQGLAKNIQYF. Here the CDR3 DNA reads TGTGCCAGCAGCTTACAAGCGCCCCAGGGTCTAGCCAAAAACATTCAGTACTTC.

This rearrangement joins TRBV7-2 to TRBJ2-1; 9 nucleotides agree with TRBD2. The CDR3 has 16 amino acids. V trimming: 3 bases; J trimming: 8 bases; junction bases outside the gene matches: 11. Looked up from germline, CDR1 is SGHTA and CDR2 is FQGNSA. For the CDR3, the DNA is TGTGCCAGCAGCTTCCGAGCGGGGGGCGGTCTGTATGAGCAGTTCTTC. Its protein product is CASSFRAGGGLYEQFF. The full variable domain, in which reference TRBV7-2 and TRBJ2-1 provide the parts outside the CDR3, is GAGVSQSPSNKVTEKGKDVELRCDPISGHTALYWYRQSLGQGLEFLIYFQGNSAPDKSGLPSDRFSAERTGGSVSTLTIQRTQQEDSAVYLCASSFRAGGGLYEQFFGPGTRLTVL.

The rearrangement links TRBV7-3 to TRBJ2-1; TRBD2 matches 8 bases. J was trimmed by 6 bases and V by 5 bases; bases with no gene match: 6. The CDR3 spans 14 residues. From germline, CDR1 is SGHTA and CDR2 FQGTGA. CDR3 protein: CASSQRLASNEQFF. CDR3 sequence (DNA): TGTGCCAGCAGCCAGAGACTAGCGTCCAATGAGCAGTTCTTC.

The chain employs TRBV27 and TRBJ1-4; D is perhaps TRBD1 (6 bases). The CDR3 loop spans 15 amino acids. Germline CDR1 reads MNHEY; CDR2 reads SMNVEV (reference sequence). Trimming stripped 5 bases from V and 8 bases from J, with 18 bases between. The CDR3 DNA is TGTGCCAGCAGTCAGCAGGGGTCCGTCGGGGAAAAACTGTTTTTT. This translates into CASSQQGSVGEKLFF.

This clone was seen a handful of times. This sequence joins TRBV10-1 and TRBJ2-7, with TRBD1 identical over 11 bases. Germline V gives CDR1 WNHNN, CDR2 SYGVQD (reference sequence). This CDR3 comprises 15 residues. V dropped 2 bases and J dropped 3; count of bases not matched to a gene: 3. DNA of the CDR3: TGCGCCAGCAGTGAGGGGACAGGGGGACTCTACGAGCAGTACTTC. This translates into CASSEGTGGLYEQYF.

This clone was picked up one time. The rearrangement joins TRBV21-1 to TRBJ2-7; the table gives TRBD1 as D, unverified against the DNA. TRBV21-1 is given as a pseudogene. This CDR3 is 16 amino acids long. The CDR3 nucleotides read TGTGCCAGCAGCAAAGAGGACAGGGTGGGGACCTACGAGCAGTACTTC. Translation: CASSKEDRVGTYEQYF.

V and J are TRBV10-1 and TRBJ1-2; no reliable D call. Germline CDR1 is WNHNN and CDR2 is SYGVQD (reference sequence). The CDR3 sequence is 13 residues long. V was pared by 4 bases and J by 2 bases, with 8 bases between. CDR3: CASSAGVNYGYTF. For the CDR3, the DNA is TGCGCCAGCAGTGCCGGGGTAAACTATGGCTACACCTTC.

This chain uses TRBV18 with TRBJ2-5, with 11 bases that match TRBD1. The CDR3 loop spans 15 amino acids. Germline CDR1 reads KGHSH; CDR2 reads LQKENI. V lost 5 bases and J lost 4; bases outside the gene matches: 6. CDR3 in DNA: TGTGCCAGCTCATCTGGACAGGGGGCGTCAGAGACCCAGTACTTC. Its translation: CASSSGQGASETQYF.

The J gene is TRBJ1-5, the V gene TRBV7-9; 7 nucleotides line up with TRBD1. V trimming: 8 bases; J trimming: 7 bases; junction bases outside the gene matches: 8. The CDR3 length is 13 residues. Germline V gives CDR1 SEHNR, CDR2 FQNEAQ (reference sequence). The CDR3 DNA follows: TGTGCCAGCTGCGACAGGGTTGACCAGCCCCAGCATTTT. As protein: CASCDRVDQPQHF.

The chain recombines TRBV18 with TRBJ2-3; 7 bases agree with TRBD1. In germline, CDR1 is KGHSH, CDR2 LQKENI. The J segment lost 2 bases and the V segment lost 5 bases, leaving 7 bases of the junction unmatched. The CDR3 spans 15 residues. The CDR3 sequence: CASSAQGLLTDTQYF. The CDR3 coding sequence is TGTGCCAGCTCAGCACAGGGGTTACTCACAGATACGCAGTATTTT.